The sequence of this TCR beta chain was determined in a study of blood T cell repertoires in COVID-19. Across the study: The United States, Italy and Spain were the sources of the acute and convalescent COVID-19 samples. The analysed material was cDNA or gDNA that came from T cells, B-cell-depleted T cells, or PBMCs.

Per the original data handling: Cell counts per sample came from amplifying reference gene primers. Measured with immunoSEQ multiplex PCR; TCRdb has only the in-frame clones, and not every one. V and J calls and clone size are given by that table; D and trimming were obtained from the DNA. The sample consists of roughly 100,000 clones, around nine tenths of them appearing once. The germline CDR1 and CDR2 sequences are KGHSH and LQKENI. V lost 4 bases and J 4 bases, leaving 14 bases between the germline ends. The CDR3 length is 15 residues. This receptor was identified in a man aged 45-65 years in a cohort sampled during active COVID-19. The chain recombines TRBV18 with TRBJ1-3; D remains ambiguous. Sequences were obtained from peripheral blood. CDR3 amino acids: CASSRLQNVGNTIYF. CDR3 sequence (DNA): TGTGCCAGCTCACGCTTACAGAACGTCGGAAACACCATATATTTT. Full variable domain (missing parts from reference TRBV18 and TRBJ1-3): NAGVMQNPRHLVRRRGQEARLRCSPMKGHSHVYWYRQLPEEGLKFMVYLQKENIIDESGMPKERFSAEFPKEGPSILRIQQVVRGDSAAYFCASSRLQNVGNTIYFGEGSWLTVV.